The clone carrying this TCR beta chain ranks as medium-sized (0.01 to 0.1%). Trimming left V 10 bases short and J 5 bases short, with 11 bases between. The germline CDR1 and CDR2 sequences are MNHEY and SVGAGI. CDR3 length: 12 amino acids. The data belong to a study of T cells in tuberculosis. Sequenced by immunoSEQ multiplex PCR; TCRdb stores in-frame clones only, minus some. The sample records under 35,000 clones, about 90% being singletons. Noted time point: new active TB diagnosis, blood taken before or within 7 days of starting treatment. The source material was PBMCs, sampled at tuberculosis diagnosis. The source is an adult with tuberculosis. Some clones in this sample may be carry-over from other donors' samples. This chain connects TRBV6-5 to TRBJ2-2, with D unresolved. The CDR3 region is CATHQFTGELFF. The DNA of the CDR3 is TGTGCCACACATCAATTTACCGGGGAGCTGTTTTTT.